These 25 T cell receptor beta chains share one sample of origin, sequenced in a study of control samples from healthy donors and cancer patients. The method was immunoSEQ multiplex PCR; TCRdb's version includes in-frame clones alone and lacks a portion of them. The sample yields 46,000 or so clones, 93% seen once. The sample comprised PBMCs. The receptors originated from a woman aged 50 to 60 with head and neck cancer.

In its sample, this clone was seen once. For the CDR3, the DNA is TGCAGCGTCCTGACTAGCGGGAGGGCGCACGGGGAGCTGTTTTTT. Its protein product is CSVLTSGRAHGELFF. The chain uses TRBV29-1 and TRBJ2-2, with 14 bases that match TRBD2. CDR1 SQVTM and CDR2 ANQGSEA come from the germline V gene. J lost 7 bases, V lost 6 bases, and 7 bases had no gene match. This CDR3 comprises 15 residues.

The chain recombines TRBV18 with TRBJ2-7; TRBD1 aligns across 8 bases. This CDR3 is built from 16 residues. Germline V lookup: CDR1 KGHSH, CDR2 LQKENI. V shed 4 bases, J shed 4 bases, and the junction held 12 bases outside the gene matches. CDR3 sequence: CASSQDIGQGGYEQYF. The CDR3 bases are TGTGCCAGCTCACAGGACATTGGACAGGGCGGGTACGAGCAGTACTTC.

The chain carries TRBV11-2 and TRBJ1-1; TRBD1 aligns across 8 bases. The V gene end was trimmed by 5 bases and the J gene end by 7 bases; junction bases not matched to a gene: 9. CDR1 and CDR2 from the germline V gene are SGHAT and FQNNGV. The CDR3 spans 14 residues. The CDR3 region is CASSPDRGRYEAFF. In DNA, the CDR3 is TGTGCCAGCAGCCCCGACAGGGGACGTTATGAAGCTTTCTTT. Together with reference TRBV11-2 and TRBJ1-1, the CDR3 gives the full variable domain: EAGVAQSPRYKIIEKRQSVAFWCNPISGHATLYWYQQILGQGPKLLIQFQNNGVVDDSQLPKDRFSAERLKGVDSTLKIQPAKLEDSAVYLCASSPDRGRYEAFFGQGTRLTVV.

This sequence joins TRBV2 and TRBJ2-3; 10 bases line up with TRBD2. Germline CDR1 reads SNHLY; CDR2 reads FYNNEI. With 6 bases clipped from V and 0 bases from J, the junction kept 3 bases outside the gene matches. The CDR3 loop spans 15 amino acids. The CDR3 DNA follows: TGTGCCAGCAGGATACTAGCGGGGAGCACAGATACGCAGTATTTT. Encoded protein: CASRILAGSTDTQYF.

This clone was observed once. The chain recombines TRBV29-1 with TRBJ2-1, with D perhaps TRBD1 or TRBD2 (5 bases each). This CDR3 spans 13 amino acids. The germline V gene encodes CDR1 SQVTM and CDR2 ANQGSEA. Trimming removed 4 bases at V and 6 bases at J, with 13 bases between. The CDR3 DNA follows: TGCAGCGTTGCCCTCGGGGCAGCCAATGAGCAGTTCTTC. This sequence encodes CSVALGAANEQFF.

This rearrangement joins TRBV6-5 to TRBJ1-1; the match to TRBD1 covers 7 bases. Germline V lookup: CDR1 MNHEY, CDR2 SVGAGI. The CDR3 has 15 residues. V was pared by 6 bases and J by 5 bases, with 12 bases of the junction left unmatched. CDR3 DNA: TGTGCCAGCAGACTTGGGTCGACAGGGCAGACTGAAGCTTTCTTT. As protein: CASRLGSTGQTEAFF.

V usage is TRBV7-2 and J usage is TRBJ1-5; 8 nucleotides align to TRBD1. Germline CDR1 and CDR2: SGHTA and FQGNSA. This CDR3 is 16 amino acids long. Trimming removed 4 bases from V and 7 bases from J; junction bases left unmatched: 12. CDR3: CASSSFVGTGPQPQHF. DNA of the CDR3: TGTGCCAGCAGCTCCTTCGTAGGGACAGGCCCCCAGCCCCAGCATTTT.

The rearrangement joins TRBV6-5 to TRBJ2-7, with D unclear. V lost 4 bases and J lost 4, with 8 bases in between. This CDR3 has 12 amino acids. In germline, CDR1 is MNHEY, CDR2 SVGAGI. CDR3 in amino acids: CASSSFPYEQYF. DNA of the CDR3: TGTGCCAGCAGTTCCTTCCCTTACGAGCAGTACTTC.

This chain joins TRBV7-2 and TRBJ2-6; 12 bases map to TRBD2. Trimming took 6 bases from V and 1 from J; bases not matched to a gene: 10. Germline V gives CDR1 SGHTA, CDR2 FQGNSA. The CDR3 has 19 amino acids. This CDR3 is CASSSPTSGGFSGANVLTF. CDR3 bases: TGTGCCAGCAGTTCCCCAACTAGCGGGGGGTTTTCTGGGGCCAACGTCCTGACTTTC.

The chain joins TRBV9 to TRBJ2-3; maybe TRBD2 (6 bases). The ends were cut back, 5 bases at V and 3 bases at J, with 19 bases in the middle. The CDR3 is made up of 16 amino acids. Per germline, CDR1 SGDLS and CDR2 YYNGEE. The CDR3 coding sequence is TGTGCCAGCAGTCCCTCGGGCAGGAGGGAAACAGATACGCAGTATTTT. Its translation: CASSPSGRRETDTQYF. Based on the CDR3 plus reference TRBV9 and TRBJ2-3, the full variable domain is DSGVTQTPKHLITATGQRVTLRCSPRSGDLSVYWYQQSLDQGLQFLIQYYNGEERAKGNILERFSAQQFPDLHSELNLSSLELGDSALYFCASSPSGRRETDTQYFGPGTRLTVL.

The V gene is TRBV5-1, the J gene TRBJ1-1, with D uncertain. This CDR3 has 13 amino acids. The V gene's germline CDR1 is SGHRS and CDR2 YFSETQ. V was clipped by 4 bases and J by 1 base, with 8 bases between them. CDR3 sequence: CASSLQANTEAFF. DNA of the CDR3: TGCGCCAGCAGCCTTCAGGCGAACACTGAAGCTTTCTTT.

The gene calls are TRBV25-1 and TRBJ1-4; 11 nucleotides match TRBD1. Per the germline V gene, CDR1 is MGHDK and CDR2 is SYGVNS. CDR3 size: 15 residues. V shed 3 bases and J 8 bases; nucleotides not matched to a gene: 5. The DNA of the CDR3 is TGTGCCAGCAGTGAGTGGGGACAGGGGGGCGAAAAACTGTTTTTT. Translated, it gives CASSEWGQGGEKLFF.

The rearrangement uses TRBV4-3 and TRBJ1-6; D is ambiguous. The germline V gene has CDR1 LGHNA and CDR2 YSLEER. V was clipped by 0 bases and J by 8 bases, with 14 bases between them. The CDR3 has 16 residues. The CDR3 region has the DNA TGCGCCAGCAGCCAAGATCCACAGCCGTGGGATTCACCCCTCCACTTT. Its protein product is CASSQDPQPWDSPLHF.

The chain recombines TRBV2 with TRBJ1-1, with D uncertain. The CDR3 sequence is 13 residues long. Germline values: CDR1 SNHLY, CDR2 FYNNEI. V lost 4 bases and J lost 5, with 11 bases in between. In nucleotides, the CDR3 is TGTGCCAGCAGTGCAGAGAGGGATACTGAAGCTTTCTTT. It codes for CASSAERDTEAFF.

V usage is TRBV14 and J usage is TRBJ2-7; no clear D gene. This CDR3 has 12 residues. Between the trimmed V and J ends, which lost 4 bases and 4 bases, there was a span of 8 bases. Germline V gene sequence: CDR1 SGHDN, CDR2 FVKESK. Here the CDR3 reads CASSLSGYEQYF. The CDR3 DNA reads TGTGCCAGCAGCCTCTCAGGATACGAGCAGTACTTC.

The genes are TRBV6-1 and TRBJ2-5; D ambiguous. V shed 0 bases and J shed 5 bases, with 7 bases lying between them. Per germline, CDR1 MNHNS and CDR2 SASEGT. The CDR3 sequence is 13 residues long. The CDR3 loop is CASSEAATETQYF. In DNA, the CDR3 is TGTGCCAGCAGTGAAGCGGCCACGGAGACCCAGTACTTC.

The gene calls are TRBV28 and TRBJ1-1; maybe TRBD1 (6 bases). Trimming removed 6 bases at V and 11 bases at J, with 22 bases between. This CDR3 has 14 residues. Germline V gene lookup returns CDR1 MDHEN and CDR2 SYDVKM. CDR3 in DNA: TGTGCCAGCAGCCTTCGGACAGCCTATTCGTCCGCTTTCTTT. As protein: CASSLRTAYSSAFF.

This chain connects TRBV5-1 to TRBJ2-6, with D hard to call. V dropped 0 bases and J dropped 2 bases, with 6 bases sitting between them. From germline, CDR1 is SGHRS and CDR2 YFSETQ. The CDR3 has 15 amino acids. The CDR3: CASSLGGTGANVLTF. The CDR3 DNA follows: TGCGCCAGCAGCTTGGGTGGGACTGGGGCCAACGTCCTGACTTTC.

J is TRBJ2-7 and V is TRBV27; 7 bases match TRBD1. V shed 5 bases and J 7 bases; nucleotides not matched to a gene: 8. The length of the CDR3 is 13 residues. Germline loops: CDR1 MNHEY, CDR2 SMNVEV (reference sequence). CDR3 DNA: TGTGCCAGCAGTCTATTAGGACAGGATGAGCAGTACTTC. This sequence encodes CASSLLGQDEQYF.

V gene TRBV5-1 combines with J gene TRBJ2-2, with D hard to call. Germline CDR1 is SGHRS and CDR2 is YFSETQ. CDR3 length: 14 amino acids. V gave up 4 bases and J gave up 2 bases, with 9 bases separating them. CDR3 coding DNA: TGCGCCAGCAGCCCCCTGACTAACACCGGGGAGCTGTTTTTT. Translating it yields CASSPLTNTGELFF.

The gene calls are TRBV2 and TRBJ2-6; possible D gene TRBD1, 6 bases. Germline assignment: CDR1 SNHLY and CDR2 FYNNEI. Trimming shortened V by 0 bases and J by 0 bases, and 21 bases separated the two germline ends. This CDR3 comprises 21 residues. CDR3 loop: CASSEARFRTAPFSGANVLTF. CDR3 DNA sequence: TGTGCCAGCAGTGAAGCGCGTTTTCGGACAGCACCTTTCTCTGGGGCCAACGTCCTGACTTTC.

This chain connects TRBV5-6 to TRBJ2-3; D may be TRBD2 (6 bases). The germline V gene has CDR1 SGHDT and CDR2 YYEEEE. This CDR3 region has 15 residues. Trimming cost V 2 bases and J 3 bases, with 13 bases left between them. CDR3 sequence: CASSLKSRGTDTQYF. CDR3 sequence (DNA): TGTGCCAGCAGCTTAAAGAGTCGGGGGACAGATACGCAGTATTTT.

In its sample, this clone was seen once. The chain joins TRBV5-1 to TRBJ2-5; 10 positions match TRBD2. J was trimmed by 4 bases and V by 5 bases; bases with no gene match: 5. The CDR3 covers 14 residues. The germline V gene has CDR1 SGHRS and CDR2 YFSETQ. CDR3 sequence: CASSSGGQGETQYF. The CDR3 DNA sequence: TGCGCCAGCAGTAGCGGGGGGCAGGGAGAGACCCAGTACTTC.

This chain joins TRBV18 and TRBJ2-1; weak D call: TRBD2 (6 bases). The germline V gene encodes CDR1 KGHSH and CDR2 LQKENI. Trimming stripped 0 bases from V and 3 bases from J, with 9 bases between. CDR3 size: 15 residues. The CDR3: CASSPPAGFYNEQFF. The CDR3 coding sequence is TGTGCCAGCTCACCACCCGCGGGATTCTACAATGAGCAGTTCTTC.

The rearrangement links TRBV4-2 to TRBJ1-2, with a possible D match to TRBD1 (6 bases). Germline CDR1 and CDR2: LGHNA and YNFKEQ. The V gene lost 0 bases and the J gene lost 0 bases, with 11 bases spanning the gap. The CDR3 loop spans 16 amino acids. CDR3 sequence: CASSQEMRGTNYGYTF. For the CDR3, the DNA is TGTGCCAGCAGCCAAGAAATGAGGGGGACTAACTATGGCTACACCTTC.